A selection of T cell receptor beta chains follows, all from one sample in a study of beta chain features in type 1 diabetes. Profiling relied on immunoSEQ multiplex PCR, and the TCRdb table lists in-frame clones only, not all of them. The sample includes almost 350,000 clones, around 20% seen only once; the top ten take around 0.045%. The material sequenced was naive CD4+ T cells from blood. The receptors stem from a young woman in good health. CDR3s include the opening cysteine and the closing phenylalanine or tryptophan. A D gene is named only where the DNA matches it firmly. Only part of the rows carry a size: once, few, many, or a class if the clone is expanded.

V gene	clone size	D gene	J gene	CDR3 DNA	CDR3 protein
TRBV7-2	.	.	TRBJ1-5	TGTGCCAGCAGCTTAGAGGGGCTCAGTCAGCCCCAGCATTTT	CASSLEGLSQPQHF
TRBV7-2	few	TRBD1	TRBJ1-5	TGTGCCAGCAGCTTTGTACAGGGGAGCAATCAGCCCCAGCATTTT	CASSFVQGSNQPQHF
TRBV30	.	TRBD1	TRBJ2-7	TGTGCCTGGGGGACAGGCTACGAGCAGTACTTC	CAWGTGYEQYF
TRBV29-1	few	.	TRBJ1-6	TGCAGCGTAAACCCGGGACTCCGGGCGGGTAATTCACCCCTCCACTTT	CSVNPGLRAGNSPLHF
TRBV5-1	once	TRBD2	TRBJ2-1	TGCGCCAGCAGCTTGGCCGAAGCAGCGGGAGGGTGGAATGAGCAGTTCTTC	CASSLAEAAGGWNEQFF
TRBV9	.	TRBD2	TRBJ2-5	TGTGCCAGCAGCGTAGGTGGACTAGCGGGAGGTCAAGAGACCCAGTACTTC	CASSVGGLAGGQETQYF
TRBV30	.	.	TRBJ1-1	TGTGCCTGGAAAACAGGGATGGGGGACACTGAAGCTTTCTTT	CAWKTGMGDTEAFF
TRBV30	.	.	TRBJ2-4	TGTGCCTGGACAACAGGGTCCAACGTTCAGTACTTC	CAWTTGSNVQYF
TRBV11-2	.	.	TRBJ1-2	TGTGCCAGCAGTCTCCTGCGGGACTTTGGCTACACCTTC	CASSLLRDFGYTF
TRBV14	few	.	TRBJ1-1	TGTGCCAGCAGCCAAGCGGGGGGGACGGCTGACACTGAAGCTTTCTTT	CASSQAGGTADTEAFF
TRBV7-7	.	TRBD2	TRBJ2-7	TGTGCTAGCAGCTTACGATGGGCTAGCGGGAGTTTGGACGAGCAGTACTTC	CASSLRWASGSLDEQYF
TRBV30	.	TRBD1	TRBJ1-1	TGTGCCTGGAGTCATCTTACAGGGGCCCACACTGAAGCTTTCTTT	CAWSHLTGAHTEAFF
TRBV6-5	.	TRBD1	TRBJ1-6	TGTGCCAGCAAAGCTGACAGGGGGCAATCACCCCTCCACTTT	CASKADRGQSPLHF
TRBV9	few	TRBD1	TRBJ1-2	TGTGCCAGCAGCATCGGGACAGCTCCCTATGGCTACACCTTC	CASSIGTAPYGYTF
TRBV9	few	TRBD1	TRBJ2-5	TGTGCCAGCAGCGCGGGGACAGGGGTAGAGACCCAGTACTTC	CASSAGTGVETQYF
TRBV5-4	few	.	TRBJ2-7	TGTGCCCGGGGGGCAAACCGCCTCTACGAGCAGTACTTC	CARGANRLYEQYF
TRBV7-2	few	.	TRBJ2-1	TGTGCCAGCAGCTTAGCATGGGGGCAAGAGCAGTTCTTC	CASSLAWGQEQFF
TRBV2	few	TRBD2	TRBJ2-5	TGTGCCAGCAGTGAATCGGTAGTAGCGGGAGCAGAGACCCAGTACTTC	CASSESVVAGAETQYF
TRBV5-4	.	TRBD2	TRBJ2-3	TGTGCCAGCAGCTCCTCTAGCGGGAGCTTGACAGATACGCAGTATTTT	CASSSSSGSLTDTQYF
TRBV4-1	few	.	TRBJ1-2	TGCGCCAGCAGCCAAGGTACTAACTATGGCTACACCTTC	CASSQGTNYGYTF
TRBV30	few	TRBD2	TRBJ2-1	TGTGCCTGGACGGGAGAACTAGCGGGAGCCCGGAGGCGCTCCTACAATGAGCAGTTCTTC	CAWTGELAGARRRSYNEQFF
TRBV7-9	few	.	TRBJ2-7	TGTGCCAGCAGATGCCGTCCGGGACAACCTTTTTACGAGCAGTACTTC	CASRCRPGQPFYEQYF
TRBV9	.	.	TRBJ2-1	TGTGCCAGCAGACCAGGATCGAGCTCCTACAATGAGCAGTTCTTC	CASRPGSSSYNEQFF
TRBV7-9	.	.	TRBJ2-4	TGTGCCAGCAGCTTAAGAAAGGGGGCCAAAAACATTCAGTACTTC	CASSLRKGAKNIQYF
TRBV10-3	.	.	TRBJ2-5	TGTGCCATCAGTGCCGCCCACGCGGGGGCGGAGGAGACCCAGTACTTC	CAISAAHAGAEETQYF
TRBV4-3	.	TRBD1	TRBJ1-2	TGCGCCAGCAGCCAGGCTCGCGGGGCAGGGGGCTATGGCTACACCTTC	CASSQARGAGGYGYTF
TRBV30	few	.	TRBJ2-3	TGTGCCTGGAGTCATACACCACCAGATACGCAGTATTTT	CAWSHTPPDTQYF
TRBV11-2	few	TRBD1	TRBJ2-3	TGTGCCAGCAGCTCACCGGGACAGGGCACAGATACGCAGTATTTT	CASSSPGQGTDTQYF
TRBV18	.	TRBD2	TRBJ2-7	TGTGCCAGCTCACCATCGCTAGCGGACGTCCGCGAGCAGTACTTC	CASSPSLADVREQYF
TRBV30	.	.	TRBJ1-6	TGTGCCTGGAGTCCGACAGTTTACTATAATTCACCCCTCCACTTT	CAWSPTVYYNSPLHF
TRBV27	few	.	TRBJ1-2	TGTGCCAGCAGTCCGGGTCTTTACTATGGCTACACCTTC	CASSPGLYYGYTF
TRBV30	few	.	TRBJ2-1	TGTGCCTGGAGTGTTCTAGCTTACAATGAGCAGTTCTTC	CAWSVLAYNEQFF
TRBV7-9	.	.	TRBJ2-1	TGTGCCAGCAGCTTACAGCGGGTCCGGGATGAGCAGTTCTTC	CASSLQRVRDEQFF
TRBV19	few	.	TRBJ2-7	TGTGCCAGCCATCAGCAGGGGTCCTACGAGCAGTACTTC	CASHQQGSYEQYF
TRBV18	few	TRBD2	TRBJ2-4	TGTGCCAGCTCACGCGTACTAGCGGGGAAGGGAAGCATTCAGTACTTC	CASSRVLAGKGSIQYF
TRBV29-1	.	.	TRBJ2-3	TGCAGCGTTGCCGTGAGGGATAGCACAGATACGCAGTATTTT	CSVAVRDSTDTQYF
TRBV7-9	.	.	TRBJ1-1	TGTGCCAGCAGTGGAGGGCGAAGGGAGGACACTGAAGCTTTCTTT	CASSGGRREDTEAFF
TRBV30	.	.	TRBJ1-1	TGTGCCTGGAGTCGCAGTGGGAACACTGAAGCTTTCTTT	CAWSRSGNTEAFF
TRBV25-1	.	TRBD2	TRBJ2-3	TGTGCCAGCAGGGGCGGGAGTAGTTCAACAGATACGCAGTATTTT	CASRGGSSSTDTQYF
TRBV7-2	few	.	TRBJ2-1	TGTGCCAGCAGCTTAGATCGGTCTAGCTACAATGAGCAGTTCTTC	CASSLDRSSYNEQFF
TRBV6-6	.	.	TRBJ1-2	TGTGCCAGCACACAGGGCGCCCTCCTCTATGGCTACACCTTC	CASTQGALLYGYTF
TRBV18	.	.	TRBJ1-4	TGTGCCAGCTCACCACCGGAGGGCGAAAAACTGTTTTTT	CASSPPEGEKLFF
TRBV6-1	few	.	TRBJ1-2	TGTGCCAGCAGTGAAGACAGAATGGGTGGCTACACCTTC	CASSEDRMGGYTF